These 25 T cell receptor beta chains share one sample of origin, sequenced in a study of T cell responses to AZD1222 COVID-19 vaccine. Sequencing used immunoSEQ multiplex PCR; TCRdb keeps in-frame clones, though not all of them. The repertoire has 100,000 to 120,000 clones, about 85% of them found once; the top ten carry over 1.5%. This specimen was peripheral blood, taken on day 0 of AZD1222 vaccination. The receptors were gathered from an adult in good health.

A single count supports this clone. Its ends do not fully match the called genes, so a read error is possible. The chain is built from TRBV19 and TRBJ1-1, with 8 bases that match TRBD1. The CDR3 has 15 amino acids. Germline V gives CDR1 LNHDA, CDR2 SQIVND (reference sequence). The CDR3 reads CASSTERTGNPEAFF. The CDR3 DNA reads TGTGCCAGTAGTACCGAACGGACAGGGAACCCTGAAGCTTTCTTT.

The CDR3 DNA reads as TGTGCCAGTAGTGCACCCCCGGGACAGGGACTTACTGGGGCCAACGTCCTGACTTTC. It translates to CASSAPPGQGLTGANVLTF. The chain recombines TRBV19 with TRBJ2-6; 9 bases line up with TRBD1. This CDR3 contains 19 residues. Germline-derived CDR1 and CDR2 are LNHDA and SQIVND (reference sequence). The V segment lost 5 bases and the J segment 2 bases; nucleotides outside the gene matches: 13.

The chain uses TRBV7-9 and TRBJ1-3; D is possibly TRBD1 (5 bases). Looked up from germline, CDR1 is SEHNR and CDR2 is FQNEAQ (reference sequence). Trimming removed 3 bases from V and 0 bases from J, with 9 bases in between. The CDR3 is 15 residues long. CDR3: CASSLRGPSGNTIYF. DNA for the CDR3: TGTGCCAGCAGCTTGCGGGGCCCCTCTGGAAACACCATATATTTT. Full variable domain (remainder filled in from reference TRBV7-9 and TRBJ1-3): DTGVSQNPRHKITKRGQNVTFRCDPISEHNRLYWYRQTLGQGPEFLTYFQNEAQLEKSRLLSDRFSAERPKGSFSTLEIQRTEQGDSAMYLCASSLRGPSGNTIYFGEGSWLTVV.

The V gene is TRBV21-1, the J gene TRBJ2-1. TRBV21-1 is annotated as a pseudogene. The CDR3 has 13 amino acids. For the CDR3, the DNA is TGTGCCAGGGTTGAACCCTCTGGGGATGAGCAGTTCTTC. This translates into CARVEPSGDEQFF.

In DNA form, the CDR3 reads TGCAGCGTGGGCAGCTCCTACGAGCAGTACTTC. It translates to CSVGSSYEQYF. This sequence joins TRBV29-1 and TRBJ2-7; D not resolved. The CDR3 sequence is 11 residues long. V was cut by 6 bases and J by 0 bases, with 6 bases left in between. Germline assignment: CDR1 SQVTM and CDR2 ANQGSEA.

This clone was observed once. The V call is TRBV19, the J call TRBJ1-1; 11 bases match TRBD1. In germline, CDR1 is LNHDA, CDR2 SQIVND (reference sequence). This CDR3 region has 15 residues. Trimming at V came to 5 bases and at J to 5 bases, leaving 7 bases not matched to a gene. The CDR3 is CASSAPGQGVTEAFF. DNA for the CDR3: TGTGCCAGTAGTGCCCCGGGACAGGGGGTTACTGAAGCTTTCTTT.

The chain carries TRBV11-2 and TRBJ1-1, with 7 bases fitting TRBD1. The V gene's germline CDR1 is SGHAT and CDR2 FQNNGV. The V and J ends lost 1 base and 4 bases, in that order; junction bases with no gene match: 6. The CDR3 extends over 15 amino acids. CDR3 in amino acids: CASSLARGPGTEAFF. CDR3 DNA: TGTGCCAGCAGCTTAGCGAGGGGGCCGGGCACTGAAGCTTTCTTT.

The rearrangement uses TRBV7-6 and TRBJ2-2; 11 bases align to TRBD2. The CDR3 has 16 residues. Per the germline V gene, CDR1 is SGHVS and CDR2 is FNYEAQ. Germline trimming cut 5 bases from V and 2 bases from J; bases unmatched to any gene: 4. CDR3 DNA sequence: TGTGCCAGCAGCGAGGGACTAGCGGCAAACACCGGGGAGCTGTTTTTT. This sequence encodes CASSEGLAANTGELFF.

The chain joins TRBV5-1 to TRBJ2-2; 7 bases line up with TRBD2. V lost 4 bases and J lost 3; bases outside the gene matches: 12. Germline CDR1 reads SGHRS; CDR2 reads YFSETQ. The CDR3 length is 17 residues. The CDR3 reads CASSQRSPGLDTGELFF. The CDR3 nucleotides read TGCGCCAGCAGCCAACGGTCTCCCGGACTAGACACCGGGGAGCTGTTTTTT.

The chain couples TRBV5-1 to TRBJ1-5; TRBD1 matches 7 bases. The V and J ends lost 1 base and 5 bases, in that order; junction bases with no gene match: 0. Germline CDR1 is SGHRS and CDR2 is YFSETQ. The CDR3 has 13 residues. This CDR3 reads CASSLTGDQPQHF. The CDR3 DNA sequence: TGCGCCAGCAGCTTGACAGGGGATCAGCCCCAGCATTTT.

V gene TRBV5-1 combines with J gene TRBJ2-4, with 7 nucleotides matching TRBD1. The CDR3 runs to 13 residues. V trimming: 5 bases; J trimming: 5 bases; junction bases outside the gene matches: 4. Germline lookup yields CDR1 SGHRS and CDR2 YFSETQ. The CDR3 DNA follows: TGCGCCAGCAGGAGGGGGCAGCAAAACATTCAGTACTTC. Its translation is CASRRGQQNIQYF.

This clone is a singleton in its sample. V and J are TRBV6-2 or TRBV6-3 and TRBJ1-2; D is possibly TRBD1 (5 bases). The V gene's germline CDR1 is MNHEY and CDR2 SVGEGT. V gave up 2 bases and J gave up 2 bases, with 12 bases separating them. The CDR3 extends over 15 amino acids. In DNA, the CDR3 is TGTGCCAGCAGTTACGGAAACAGGCAGAACTATGGCTACACCTTC. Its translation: CASSYGNRQNYGYTF.

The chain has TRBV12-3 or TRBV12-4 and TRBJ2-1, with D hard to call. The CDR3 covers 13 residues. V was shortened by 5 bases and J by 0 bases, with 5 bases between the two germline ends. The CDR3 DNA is TGTGCCAGCAGTGAAAGCTCCTACAATGAGCAGTTCTTC. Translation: CASSESSYNEQFF.

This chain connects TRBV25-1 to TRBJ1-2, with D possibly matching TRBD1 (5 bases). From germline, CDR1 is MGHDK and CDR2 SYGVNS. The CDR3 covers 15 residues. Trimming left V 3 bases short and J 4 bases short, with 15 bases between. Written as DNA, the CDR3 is TGTGCCAGCAGTGATAAGAAGGCAGGGAGCTATGGCTACACCTTC. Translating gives CASSDKKAGSYGYTF.

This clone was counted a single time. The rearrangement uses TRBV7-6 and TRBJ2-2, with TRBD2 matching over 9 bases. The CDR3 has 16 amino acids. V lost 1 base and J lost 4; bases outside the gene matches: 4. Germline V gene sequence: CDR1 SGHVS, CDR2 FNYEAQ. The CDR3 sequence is CASSLEGGRATGELFF. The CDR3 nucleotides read TGTGCCAGCAGCTTAGAGGGCGGGAGGGCCACCGGGGAGCTGTTTTTT.

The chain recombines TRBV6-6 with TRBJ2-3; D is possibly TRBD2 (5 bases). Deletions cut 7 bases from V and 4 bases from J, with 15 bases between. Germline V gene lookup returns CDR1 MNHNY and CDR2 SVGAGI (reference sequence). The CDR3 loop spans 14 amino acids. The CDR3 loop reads CASNEGLGPDTQYF. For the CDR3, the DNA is TGTGCCAGCAACGAGGGTCTGGGCCCAGATACGCAGTATTTT.

CDR3 loop: CASSSGGQGLVYEQYF. CDR3 nucleotides: TGTGCCAGCAGTTCTGGGGGACAGGGCCTCGTTTACGAGCAGTACTTC. V gene TRBV28 combines with J gene TRBJ2-7; 9 bases agree with TRBD1. The V and J ends lost 4 bases and 4 bases, in that order; junction bases with no gene match: 11. The CDR3 length is 16 residues. The germline CDR1 and CDR2 sequences are MDHEN and SYDVKM.

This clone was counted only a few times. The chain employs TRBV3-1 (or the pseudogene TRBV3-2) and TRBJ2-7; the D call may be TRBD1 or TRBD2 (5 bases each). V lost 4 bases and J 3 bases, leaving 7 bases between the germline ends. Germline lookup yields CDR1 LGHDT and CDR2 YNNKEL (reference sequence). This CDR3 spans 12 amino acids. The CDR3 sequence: CASSRGGYEQYF. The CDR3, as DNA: TGTGCCAGCAGCCGTGGGGGCTACGAGCAGTACTTC.

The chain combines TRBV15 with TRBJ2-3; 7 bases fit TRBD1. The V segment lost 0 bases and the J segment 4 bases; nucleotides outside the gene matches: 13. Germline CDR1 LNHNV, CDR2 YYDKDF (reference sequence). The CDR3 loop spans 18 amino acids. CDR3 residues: CATSRDRLQGYRADTQYF. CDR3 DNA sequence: TGTGCCACCAGCAGAGATCGGCTACAGGGGTATCGTGCAGATACGCAGTATTTT. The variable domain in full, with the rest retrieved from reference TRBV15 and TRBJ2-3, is DAMVIQNPRYQVTQFGKPVTLSCSQTLNHNVMYWYQQKSSQAPKLLFHYYDKDFNNEADTPDNFQSRRPNTSFCFLDIRSPGLGDTAMYLCATSRDRLQGYRADTQYFGPGTRLTVL.

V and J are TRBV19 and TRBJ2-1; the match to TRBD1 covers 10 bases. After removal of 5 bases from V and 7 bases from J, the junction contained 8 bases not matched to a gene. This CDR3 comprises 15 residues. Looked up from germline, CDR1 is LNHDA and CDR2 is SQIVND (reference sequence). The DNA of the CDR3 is TGTGCCAGTAGTTCGGGACAGGGGCTACTTAATGAGCAGTTCTTC. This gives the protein CASSSGQGLLNEQFF.

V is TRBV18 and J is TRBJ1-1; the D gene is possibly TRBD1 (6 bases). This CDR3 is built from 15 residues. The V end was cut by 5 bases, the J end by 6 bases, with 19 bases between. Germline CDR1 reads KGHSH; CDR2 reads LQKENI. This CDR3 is CASSATTGLVAEAFF. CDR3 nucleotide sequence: TGTGCCAGCTCAGCTACAACAGGGCTGGTCGCTGAAGCTTTCTTT.

The CDR3 is CASREGASNTEAFF. The CDR3 DNA sequence: TGTGCCAGCAGGGAGGGGGCGTCGAACACTGAAGCTTTCTTT. This chain links TRBV6-5 with TRBJ1-1; 7 bases are a match to TRBD1. The CDR3 sequence is 14 residues long. CDR1 and CDR2 from the germline V gene are MNHEY and SVGAGI. The trim removed 6 bases at V and 1 base at J, leaving 5 bases unmatched.

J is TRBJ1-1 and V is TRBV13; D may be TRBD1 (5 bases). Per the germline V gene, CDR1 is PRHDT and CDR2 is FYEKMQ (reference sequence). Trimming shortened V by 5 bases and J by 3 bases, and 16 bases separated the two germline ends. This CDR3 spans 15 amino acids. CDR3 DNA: TGTGCCAGCAGCCATGGGACTTTAGGTCACACTGAAGCTTTCTTT. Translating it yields CASSHGTLGHTEAFF.

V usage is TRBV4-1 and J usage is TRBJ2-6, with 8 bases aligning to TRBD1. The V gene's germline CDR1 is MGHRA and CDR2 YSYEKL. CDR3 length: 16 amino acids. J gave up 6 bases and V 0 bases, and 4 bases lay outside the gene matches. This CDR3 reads CASSQEWQGAANVLTF. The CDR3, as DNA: TGCGCCAGCAGCCAAGAATGGCAGGGGGCGGCCAACGTCCTGACTTTC.

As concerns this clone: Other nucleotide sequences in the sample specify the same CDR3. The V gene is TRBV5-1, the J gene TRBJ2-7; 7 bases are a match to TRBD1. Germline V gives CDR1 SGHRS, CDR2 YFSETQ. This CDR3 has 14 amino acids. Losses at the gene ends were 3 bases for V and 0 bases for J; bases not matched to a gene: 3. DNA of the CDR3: TGCGCCAGCAGCTCCGGGACAGTCTCCTACGAGCAGTACTTC. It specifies CASSSGTVSYEQYF.